This T cell receptor (beta chain) comes out of a study of shared clonotypes between healthy human individuals. Background on the study: Per donor, three plates held CD4 naive cells, three held CD4 memory, two held CD8 naive and one held CD8 memory.

The method was immunoSEQ multiplex PCR; TCRdb's version includes in-frame clones alone and lacks a portion of them. This table has just over 2,000,000 clones, around 95% appearing once. Naive CD45RA+ and memory CD45RA-negative subsets were split from CD4+ cells. The TCR was taken from a man aged 18 to 30 in good health. The specimen was naive CD4+ T cells sorted from blood. Noted subset: CD45RA+ positively selected.

The CDR3 spells CASSVALGNNEKLFF. For the CDR3, the DNA is TGTGCCAGCAGCGTAGCTCTAGGGAATAATGAAAAACTGTTTTTT. The V and J genes are TRBV9 and TRBJ1-4; D call uncertain. V was trimmed by 0 bases and J by 4 bases, leaving 10 bases between them. Germline V gene lookup returns CDR1 SGDLS and CDR2 YYNGEE. This CDR3 comprises 15 residues.